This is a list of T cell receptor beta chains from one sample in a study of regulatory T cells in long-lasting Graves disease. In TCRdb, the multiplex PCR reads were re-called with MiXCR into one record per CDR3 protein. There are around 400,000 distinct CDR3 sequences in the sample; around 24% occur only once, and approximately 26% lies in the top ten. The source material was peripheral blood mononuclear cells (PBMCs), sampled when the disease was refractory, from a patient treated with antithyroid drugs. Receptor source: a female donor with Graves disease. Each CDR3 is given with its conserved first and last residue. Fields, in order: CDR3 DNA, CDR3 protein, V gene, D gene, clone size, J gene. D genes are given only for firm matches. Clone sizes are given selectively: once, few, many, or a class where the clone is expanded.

DNA: TGCAGTGCAAATGATGGGAGGAGAGAGCAGTACTTC; CDR3: CSANDGRREQYF; V: TRBV20-1; D: .; size: many; J: TRBJ2-7
DNA: TGTGCCAGCAGTAAGACAGGGAACACTGAAGCTTTCTTT; CDR3: CASSKTGNTEAFF; V: TRBV12-3/TRBV12-4; D: .; size: many; J: TRBJ1-1
DNA: TGTGCCATCGCAGGACTCGGCGGCTACACCTTC; CDR3: CAIAGLGGYTF; V: TRBV10-3; D: .; size: .; J: TRBJ1-2
DNA: TGTGCCAGCAGCCGCTTTTCGGGCACCGGGGAGCTGTTTTTT; CDR3: CASSRFSGTGELFF; V: TRBV6-2/TRBV6-3; D: .; size: .; J: TRBJ2-2
DNA: TGCGCCAGCAGCCAAGAAGGGCAGGGGGCGCGTCAGCCCCAGCATTTT; CDR3: CASSQEGQGARQPQHF; V: TRBV4-1; D: TRBD1; size: .; J: TRBJ1-5
DNA: TGTGCCAGCAGCTTCCCGAGCACAGATACGCAGTATTTT; CDR3: CASSFPSTDTQYF; V: TRBV7-2; D: .; size: .; J: TRBJ2-3
DNA: TGCAGTGCTAGAGACCCGGGACTAGGCCCCTACGAGCAGTACTTC; CDR3: CSARDPGLGPYEQYF; V: TRBV20-1; D: TRBD2; size: few; J: TRBJ2-7
DNA: TGTGCCAGCAGCGAACACGTAAACACTGAAGCTTTCTTT; CDR3: CASSEHVNTEAFF; V: TRBV7-3; D: .; size: .; J: TRBJ1-1
DNA: TGTGCCAGCAGCATACTAGCGCCCGGGGAGCTGTTTTTT; CDR3: CASSILAPGELFF; V: TRBV28; D: TRBD2; size: few; J: TRBJ2-2
DNA: TGTGCCATAAACGGGGGAGCGGGCCCCACCTACGAGCAGTACTTC; CDR3: CAINGGAGPTYEQYF; V: TRBV10-3; D: .; size: few; J: TRBJ2-7
DNA: TGTGCCAGCAGCTTGGGGCTAGCGAGGGACGATGAGCAGTTCTTC; CDR3: CASSLGLARDDEQFF; V: TRBV7-9; D: .; size: few; J: TRBJ2-1
DNA: TGTGCCAGCGAAGTCACAGGACAGGGCGGCGACAGTTTTCAGTACTTC; CDR3: CASEVTGQGGDSFQYF; V: TRBV2; D: TRBD1; size: many; J: TRBJ2-4
DNA: TGTGCCAGCAGTTACGTTTCTGAATGGAGTTATAGCAATCAGCCCCAGCATTTT; CDR3: CASSYVSEWSYSNQPQHF; V: TRBV6-5; D: .; size: .; J: TRBJ1-5
DNA: TGTGCCAGCAGCGTAGAGGGGACTCACACAGATACGCAGTATTTT; CDR3: CASSVEGTHTDTQYF; V: TRBV9; D: .; size: .; J: TRBJ2-3
DNA: TGCAGTGCTAGTAGGGGTCGGTTGGGACAGGGTGTTCACGAGCAGTACTTC; CDR3: CSASRGRLGQGVHEQYF; V: TRBV20-1; D: TRBD1; size: .; J: TRBJ2-7
DNA: TGTGCCAGCAGCGGGGGGGACAGGGTAGTCCGGCGAGTCACCGGGGAGCTGTTTTTT; CDR3: CASSGGDRVVRRVTGELFF; V: TRBV3-1; D: TRBD1; size: .; J: TRBJ2-2
DNA: TGTGCCAGCAGTGAGGACAGGACAACTAATGAAAAACTGTTTTTT; CDR3: CASSEDRTTNEKLFF; V: TRBV2; D: TRBD1; size: many; J: TRBJ1-4
DNA: TGTGCCAGCAGTTACCGGGACATCGGTCGCAATCAGCCCCAGCATTTT; CDR3: CASSYRDIGRNQPQHF; V: TRBV6-5; D: .; size: many; J: TRBJ1-5
DNA: TGCGCCAGCAGTGAGACTCAGGGGTCAGCAAAAAACATTCAGTACTTC; CDR3: CASSETQGSAKNIQYF; V: TRBV10-1; D: .; size: .; J: TRBJ2-4
DNA: TGTGCCAGCACCGGAAGTCGCGCCGGGGAGCTGTTTTTT; CDR3: CASTGSRAGELFF; V: TRBV7-6; D: .; size: .; J: TRBJ2-2
DNA: TGTGCCAGTAGTTCCATAGGGCGGAACACTGAAGCTTTCTTT; CDR3: CASSSIGRNTEAFF; V: TRBV19; D: .; size: few; J: TRBJ1-1
DNA: TGTGCCAGCAGCTCGACACTAGCAGCGAGCTCCTACAATGAGCAGTTCTTC; CDR3: CASSSTLAASSYNEQFF; V: TRBV7-9; D: .; size: .; J: TRBJ2-1
DNA: TGTGCCAGCGGAGGGACAGGGGCTTTTACAGATACGCAGTATTTT; CDR3: CASGGTGAFTDTQYF; V: TRBV28; D: TRBD1; size: .; J: TRBJ2-3
DNA: TGTGCCGTCCCTACACCGGGACAGGGTTTCAGGGAGCTGTTTTTT; CDR3: CAVPTPGQGFRELFF; V: TRBV7-8; D: TRBD1; size: few; J: TRBJ2-2
DNA: TGCAGCGTTGTTGAGGATGGACAGTGGTCCTACGAGCAGTACTTC; CDR3: CSVVEDGQWSYEQYF; V: TRBV29-1; D: .; size: .; J: TRBJ2-7
DNA: TGTGCCAGCAGTTACTCCCGGGACAGGGCTTGGGAGACCCAGTACTTC; CDR3: CASSYSRDRAWETQYF; V: TRBV6-5; D: TRBD1; size: many; J: TRBJ2-5
DNA: TGTGCCAGCAGCTTAAATGAGCGGGGGTTGCAGTATTTT; CDR3: CASSLNERGLQYF; V: TRBV7-9; D: TRBD2; size: .; J: TRBJ2-3
DNA: TGTGCCACCAGTGCTCCGCGGGAGTCTATCAATGAGCAGTTCTTC; CDR3: CATSAPRESINEQFF; V: TRBV24-1; D: TRBD2; size: .; J: TRBJ2-1
DNA: TGCAGTGCTAGAGATAGCGGGACGCCGATCCAGTACTTC; CDR3: CSARDSGTPIQYF; V: TRBV20-1; D: TRBD2; size: .; J: TRBJ2-5
DNA: TGTGCCAGCAGCCAACGGGACTGGCCTATCGGAAACACCATATATTTT; CDR3: CASSQRDWPIGNTIYF; V: TRBV3-2; D: .; size: few; J: TRBJ1-3
DNA: TGTGCCAGCAGCTCGGGGCCTAAAGCGGACACTGAAGCTTTCTTT; CDR3: CASSSGPKADTEAFF; V: TRBV7-3; D: .; size: .; J: TRBJ1-1
DNA: TGCGCCAGCAGCTTGGTCGGAAAGGGGAACACTGAAGCTTTCTTT; CDR3: CASSLVGKGNTEAFF; V: TRBV5-1; D: .; size: .; J: TRBJ1-1
DNA: TGTGCCAGCAGCCGACAGGGCGGGCTCTACGAGCAGTACTTC; CDR3: CASSRQGGLYEQYF; V: TRBV7-6; D: TRBD1; size: many; J: TRBJ2-7
DNA: TGTGCCAGCAATGACCCCTGGGACAGAAATAGCAATCAGCCCCAGCATTTT; CDR3: CASNDPWDRNSNQPQHF; V: TRBV6-1; D: TRBD1; size: .; J: TRBJ1-5
DNA: TGTGCCAGCAGTTACGGGGGCTTGAACACTGAAGCTTTCTTT; CDR3: CASSYGGLNTEAFF; V: TRBV6-5; D: .; size: many; J: TRBJ1-1
DNA: TGCGCCAGCAGCTTGTTTGGGATTTTGGGGTCAGACTACGAGCAGTACTTC; CDR3: CASSLFGILGSDYEQYF; V: TRBV5-1; D: .; size: .; J: TRBJ2-7
DNA: TGCGCCAGCAGCCAAGACCTGAGCCGGGAGAGGTACTTC; CDR3: CASSQDLSRERYF; V: TRBV5-1; D: .; size: few; J: TRBJ2-7
DNA: TGTGCCAGCAGCCCGGGGGGGGGGAATTCACCCCTCCACTTT; CDR3: CASSPGGGNSPLHF; V: TRBV7-9; D: .; size: .; J: TRBJ1-6
DNA: TGTGCCAGCAGGCGTAATACAGGCAAGAAGAGCTCCTACGAGCAGTACTTC; CDR3: CASRRNTGKKSSYEQYF; V: TRBV6-1; D: .; size: .; J: TRBJ2-7
DNA: TGCGCCAGCAGCCCCGACAGGCCGGGGGAGCAGTACTTC; CDR3: CASSPDRPGEQYF; V: TRBV5-1; D: .; size: few; J: TRBJ2-7
DNA: TGTGCCAGCAGCTTAGAAAGACTAGCGGGAGTGCACACCGGGGAGCTGTTTTTT; CDR3: CASSLERLAGVHTGELFF; V: TRBV7-9; D: TRBD2; size: .; J: TRBJ2-2
DNA: TGTGCCAGCAGCTTAGGTGTAGGGGGCTTCGGAAAGTACTTC; CDR3: CASSLGVGGFGKYF; V: TRBV7-9; D: TRBD1; size: .; J: TRBJ2-5
DNA: TGTGCCAGCAGCCACCCGAACAGTAACTATGGCTACACCTTC; CDR3: CASSHPNSNYGYTF; V: TRBV6-1; D: .; size: many; J: TRBJ1-2
DNA: TGTGCCTGGAGTCTACTAGCGGGGGCCGAGACCCAGTACTTC; CDR3: CAWSLLAGAETQYF; V: TRBV30; D: TRBD2; size: .; J: TRBJ2-5
DNA: TGTGCCAGCAGGGCAGGACCGGGACAGGGGGTCGATGGCTACACCTTC; CDR3: CASRAGPGQGVDGYTF; V: TRBV6-1; D: TRBD1; size: once; J: TRBJ1-2
DNA: TGCAGTGCCGGAACGGGACGAGCGGGGGCAAACTATGGCTACACCTTC; CDR3: CSAGTGRAGANYGYTF; V: TRBV20-1; D: .; size: .; J: TRBJ1-2
DNA: TGCAGCGCAAGCGGGAGGGTCAACACCGGGGAGCTGTTTTTT; CDR3: CSASGRVNTGELFF; V: TRBV29-1; D: TRBD2; size: .; J: TRBJ2-2
DNA: TGTGCCAGCAGCTTAGCCGCGGCGGGAGGACACGAGCAGTACTTC; CDR3: CASSLAAAGGHEQYF; V: TRBV7-2; D: TRBD2; size: many; J: TRBJ2-7
DNA: TGCAGTGCTAGAGATCACACAGGGGGTAGCACTGAAGCTTTCTTT; CDR3: CSARDHTGGSTEAFF; V: TRBV20-1; D: TRBD1; size: .; J: TRBJ1-1
DNA: TGTGCCAGCAAATCTTGGTCGGGGGCCAACGTCCTGACTTTC; CDR3: CASKSWSGANVLTF; V: TRBV12-3/TRBV12-4; D: .; size: many; J: TRBJ2-6
DNA: TGTGCCATCAGTGAGACTAGCGGGACCACCGGGGAGCTGTTTTTT; CDR3: CAISETSGTTGELFF; V: TRBV10-3; D: TRBD2; size: .; J: TRBJ2-2
DNA: TGTGCCAGCACCAATCTTATCGGAGGAGGCGGAGAGACCCAGTACTTC; CDR3: CASTNLIGGGGETQYF; V: TRBV28; D: .; size: many; J: TRBJ2-5
DNA: TGTGCCAGCAGCCCAGTGGGCAACACCGGGGAGCTGTTTTTT; CDR3: CASSPVGNTGELFF; V: TRBV7-3; D: .; size: few; J: TRBJ2-2
DNA: TGCAGTGCTAATCAGATCTATAGCAATCAGCCCCAGCATTTT; CDR3: CSANQIYSNQPQHF; V: TRBV20-1; D: .; size: .; J: TRBJ1-5
DNA: TGTGCCAGCCGAGGACTAGCGGGAGTTAGCACAGATACGCAGTATTTT; CDR3: CASRGLAGVSTDTQYF; V: TRBV2; D: TRBD2; size: .; J: TRBJ2-3
DNA: TGTGCCAGCAGCCTCTCTTGGGTAGATACGCAGTATTTT; CDR3: CASSLSWVDTQYF; V: TRBV11-3; D: .; size: few; J: TRBJ2-3
DNA: TGTGCCAGCAGCCAAGATTGGTCAACTAATGAAAAACTGTTTTTT; CDR3: CASSQDWSTNEKLFF; V: TRBV3-1; D: .; size: many; J: TRBJ1-4
DNA: TGTGCCAGCAGTTCACAGGAGTTCAATGAGCAGTTCTTC; CDR3: CASSSQEFNEQFF; V: TRBV6-5; D: .; size: .; J: TRBJ2-1